These 26 T cell receptor beta chains originate from one sample sequenced in a study of shared clonotypes between healthy human individuals. Naive CD8 populations comprised CD45RO-negative cells positively selected for CCR7, excluding terminally differentiated effector memory CD45RA+ cells. Generated by immunoSEQ multiplex PCR, the TCRdb table keeps only in-frame clones and is missing some. In the table there are about 550,000 clones, about 95% of which are singletons. Sequenced sample: naive CD8+ T cells sorted from blood. These receptors all stem from a woman aged 25 to 39 in good health.

The chain carries TRBV5-5 and TRBJ2-2; 13 bases are shared with TRBD2. The germline V gene encodes CDR1 SGHKS and CDR2 YYEKEE (reference sequence). The CDR3 consists of 15 residues. The junction had 3 bases not matched to a gene; V was cut back by 4 bases and J by 6 bases. The CDR3 region is CASSTSGRAPGELFF. CDR3 nucleotides: TGTGCCAGCAGCACTAGCGGGAGGGCCCCCGGGGAGCTGTTTTTT.

In this sample, this clone turned up once. V gene TRBV7-6 combines with J gene TRBJ2-1; 9 positions match TRBD1. Germline lookup yields CDR1 SGHVS and CDR2 FNYEAQ. The CDR3 sequence is 13 residues long. The V segment lost 2 bases and the J segment 14 bases; nucleotides outside the gene matches: 7. CDR3 sequence reads: CASSLLRDRVEFF. The CDR3 DNA sequence: TGTGCCAGCAGCTTACTCCGGGACAGGGTCGAGTTCTTC.

This clone has a single count. The genes are TRBV5-6 and TRBJ1-3; perhaps TRBD1 as D (6 bases). Trimming left V 7 bases short and J 3 bases short, with 17 bases between. CDR1 is SGHDT and CDR2 is YYEEEE in the germline V gene. This CDR3 contains 15 residues. The CDR3 nucleotides read TGTGCCAGCTATATCCAGGGGAATTTTGGAAACACCATATATTTT. This gives the protein CASYIQGNFGNTIYF.

V and J are TRBV25-1 and TRBJ1-1, with 9 bases that match TRBD1. Germline V gene sequence: CDR1 MGHDK, CDR2 SYGVNS. V lost 4 bases and J lost 0; bases outside the gene matches: 6. The CDR3 runs to 16 residues. CDR3 protein: CASSGWDRDMNTEAFF. The CDR3 DNA is TGTGCCAGCAGTGGGTGGGACAGGGATATGAACACTGAAGCTTTCTTT.

This clone was detected only a few times. The CDR3 spells CAWTTELSNQPQHF. The CDR3 coding sequence is TGTGCCTGGACCACCGAGCTTAGCAATCAGCCCCAGCATTTT. V gene TRBV30 combines with J gene TRBJ1-5; no reliable D call. The CDR3 runs to 14 residues. Germline V CDR1 and CDR2: GTSNPN, SVGIG (reference sequence). V dropped 4 bases and J dropped 0 bases, with 10 bases sitting between them. Variable domain in full (rest from reference TRBV30 and TRBJ1-5): SQTIHQWPATLVQPVGSPLSLECTVEGTSNPNLYWYRQAAGRGLQLLFYSVGIGQISSEVPQNLSASRPQDRQFILSSKKLLLSDSGFYLCAWTTELSNQPQHFGDGTRLSIL.

The chain uses TRBV6-1 and TRBJ2-7; 10 bases line up with TRBD2. Germline V lookup: CDR1 MNHNS, CDR2 SASEGT. V was clipped by 5 bases and J by 3 bases; unmatched bases: 7. This CDR3 has 15 amino acids. For the CDR3, the DNA is TGTGCCAGCAGTAGAGGGACTAGCGCGAGCTACGAGCAGTACTTC. It is translated as CASSRGTSASYEQYF.

In this sample, this clone turned up a few times. The rearrangement uses TRBV2 and TRBJ2-2; no definite D call. Germline values: CDR1 SNHLY, CDR2 FYNNEI. The CDR3 loop spans 13 amino acids. With 11 bases removed from V and 7 bases from J, the gap between germline ends came to 17 bases. The CDR3 sequence is CAAETPGVGELFF. The CDR3 nucleotides are TGTGCCGCCGAAACGCCAGGTGTCGGGGAGCTGTTTTTT.

The chain employs TRBV7-9 and TRBJ2-7; no clear D. V lost 0 bases and J 4 bases, leaving 7 bases between the germline ends. This CDR3 has 13 residues. Germline V gene data show CDR1 as SEHNR and CDR2 as FQNEAQ (reference sequence). The CDR3 DNA follows: TGTGCCAGCAGCTTAGCGATACAGTACGAGCAGTACTTC. Its protein is CASSLAIQYEQYF.

The J gene is TRBJ2-1, the V gene TRBV7-9; TRBD1 matches at 8 bases. The CDR3 consists of 13 residues. Trimming cost V 4 bases and J 9 bases; bases outside gene matches: 5. Germline CDR1 is SEHNR and CDR2 is FQNEAQ (reference sequence). This chain's CDR3 is CASSSPTGAEQFF. CDR3 nucleotide sequence: TGTGCCAGCAGCTCCCCGACAGGGGCTGAGCAGTTCTTC. The variable domain in full, with the rest retrieved from reference TRBV7-9 and TRBJ2-1, is DTGVSQNPRHKITKRGQNVTFRCDPISEHNRLYWYRQTLGQGPEFLTYFQNEAQLEKSRLLSDRFSAERPKGSFSTLEIQRTEQGDSAMYLCASSSPTGAEQFFGPGTRLTVL.

This rearrangement joins TRBV13 to TRBJ2-1, with 7 bases matching TRBD1. CDR1 is PRHDT, CDR2 FYEKMQ, per germline (reference sequence). J was trimmed by 5 bases and V by 4 bases; bases with no gene match: 2. The length of the CDR3 is 13 residues. The CDR3 nucleotides read TGTGCCAGCAGCTCTGGGACAGACAATGAGCAGTTCTTC. Residues: CASSSGTDNEQFF.

The chain recombines TRBV5-1 with TRBJ2-7, with D maybe TRBD2 (6 bases). The CDR3 length is 11 residues. Germline CDR1 is SGHRS and CDR2 is YFSETQ. Trimming shortened V by 4 bases and J by 7 bases, and 9 bases separated the two germline ends. The DNA for the CDR3 is TGCGCCAGCAGCGGCGGGGCGGAGCAGTACTTC. It codes for CASSGGAEQYF.

As regards this clone: The identical CDR3 is also encoded by other nucleotide sequences in the sample. The chain joins TRBV2 to TRBJ1-5, with 7 bases aligning to TRBD1. CDR3 length equals 14 residues. The germline CDR1 and CDR2 sequences are SNHLY and FYNNEI. The ends lost 5 bases at V and 4 bases at J; junction bases unmatched: 5. In nucleotides, the CDR3 is TGTGCCAGCAGTCGGACAGGTGGAAATCAGCCCCAGCATTTT. Protein product: CASSRTGGNQPQHF. Complete variable domain (other parts from reference TRBV2 and TRBJ1-5): EPEVTQTPSHQVTQMGQEVILRCVPISNHLYFYWYRQILGQKVEFLVSFYNNEISEKSEIFDDQFSVERPDGSNFTLKIRSTKLEDSAMYFCASSRTGGNQPQHFGDGTRLSIL.

This chain joins TRBV5-5 and TRBJ2-1, with 7 bases that match TRBD2. V was pared by 0 bases and J by 5 bases, with 2 bases of the junction left unmatched. The CDR3 runs 14 residues. The germline CDR1 and CDR2 sequences are SGHKS and YYEKEE (reference sequence). CDR3 coding DNA: TGTGCCAGCAGCTTGGGGACTAGGGACAATGAGCAGTTCTTC. Protein sequence: CASSLGTRDNEQFF.

The chain couples TRBV9 to TRBJ2-2; TRBD2 agrees at 13 bases. Trimming cost V 4 bases and J 3 bases; bases outside gene matches: 6. Germline V gene lookup returns CDR1 SGDLS and CDR2 YYNGEE. The CDR3 covers 17 residues. CDR3 region: CASSPGLAGAYTGELFF. CDR3 nucleotide sequence: TGTGCCAGCAGCCCCGGACTAGCGGGAGCGTACACCGGGGAGCTGTTTTTT.

This sequence joins TRBV9 and TRBJ2-4; D is uncertain. V dropped 4 bases and J dropped 1 base, with 9 bases sitting between them. CDR3 length: 14 amino acids. CDR1 SGDLS and CDR2 YYNGEE come from the germline V gene. CDR3: CASSPQLAKNIQYF. The CDR3 nucleotides are TGTGCCAGCAGCCCCCAATTGGCCAAAAACATTCAGTACTTC. The full variable domain, with the rest looked up from reference TRBV9 and TRBJ2-4, is DSGVTQTPKHLITATGQRVTLRCSPRSGDLSVYWYQQSLDQGLQFLIQYYNGEERAKGNILERFSAQQFPDLHSELNLSSLELGDSALYFCASSPQLAKNIQYFGAGTRLSVL.

The chain carries TRBV11-2 and TRBJ2-5; unclear D gene. The end of the DNA fits TRBJ2-7 better, so the J call may be wrong. The germline CDR1 and CDR2 sequences are SGHAT and FQNNGV. CDR3 length equals 14 residues. CDR3 residues: CASSLGPQHYEQYF. The DNA of the CDR3 is TGTGCCAGCAGCTTAGGCCCTCAACACTACGAGCAGTACTTC.

On this clone: Other nucleotide sequences from this sample produce the same CDR3. This chain connects TRBV29-1 to TRBJ2-7; D might be TRBD2 (5 bases). Germline assignment: CDR1 SQVTM and CDR2 ANQGSEA. CDR3 size: 13 residues. The V end lost 6 bases, the J end lost 0 bases, and 12 bases lay between the germline ends. CDR3 DNA sequence: TGCAGCGTCCGGACTGGCAGCTCCTACGAGCAGTACTTC. Residues: CSVRTGSSYEQYF.

The V and J genes are TRBV9 and TRBJ2-1, with 10 bases matching TRBD2. The V gene end was trimmed by 3 bases and the J gene end by 7 bases; junction bases not matched to a gene: 10. CDR1 and CDR2 from the germline V gene are SGDLS and YYNGEE. The CDR3 length is 16 residues. Here the CDR3 DNA reads TGTGCCAGCAGCGAAATAGCGGGAGGAGGTTGGAATGAGCAGTTCTTC. Encoded protein: CASSEIAGGGWNEQFF.

V and J are TRBV10-1 and TRBJ2-3, with D unresolved. In germline, CDR1 is WNHNN, CDR2 SYGVQD (reference sequence). There are 15 residues in the CDR3. The germline V and J ends were trimmed by 2 bases and 1 base, with 10 bases remaining between them. The CDR3 sequence is CASSEGFEGTDTQYF. The CDR3 bases are TGCGCCAGCAGTGAGGGTTTCGAAGGCACAGATACGCAGTATTTT.

The chain has TRBV7-6 and TRBJ2-1, with 7 bases that match TRBD2. Per the germline V gene, CDR1 is SGHVS and CDR2 is FNYEAQ. Unmatched junction bases numbered 17, after V lost 1 base and J lost 8 bases. The length of the CDR3 is 18 residues. The CDR3 reads CASSLEFGAGEGSDEQFF. As DNA, the CDR3 is TGTGCCAGCAGCTTAGAGTTTGGGGCGGGGGAAGGTTCGGATGAGCAGTTCTTC.

The genes are TRBV4-1 and TRBJ1-5; the match to TRBD1 covers 8 bases. Germline V gene sequence: CDR1 MGHRA, CDR2 YSYEKL. The CDR3 contains 16 residues. Trimming cost V 3 bases and J 5 bases; bases outside gene matches: 9. CDR3 in DNA: TGCGCCAGCAGCCATCGGTGGCAGGGGGCTGATCAGCCCCAGCATTTT. It codes for CASSHRWQGADQPQHF.

DNA of the CDR3: TGTGCCAGCAGTTTAGGGGTGTACAATGAGCAGTTCTTC. This translates into CASSLGVYNEQFF. V gene TRBV27 combines with J gene TRBJ2-1, with D unclear. Deletions cut 2 bases from V and 4 bases from J, with 6 bases between. Germline CDR1 MNHEY, CDR2 SMNVEV (reference sequence). The CDR3 spans 13 residues.

V usage is TRBV19 and J usage is TRBJ2-1, with 10 bases fitting TRBD2. Germline loops: CDR1 LNHDA, CDR2 SQIVND (reference sequence). The CDR3 length is 20 residues. V lost 6 bases to trimming and J lost 7 bases; unmatched junction nucleotides: 24. The CDR3 DNA sequence: TGTGCCAGTAGCCATCCTACTAGCGGGACCGCGACACAGGGTTGGAATGAGCAGTTCTTC. Residues: CASSHPTSGTATQGWNEQFF. Full variable domain (rest looked up from reference TRBV19 and TRBJ2-1): DGGITQSPKYLFRKEGQNVTLSCEQNLNHDAMYWYRQDPGQGLRLIYYSQIVNDFQKGDIAEGYSVSREKKESFPLTVTSAQKNPTAFYLCASSHPTSGTATQGWNEQFFGPGTRLTVL.

The rearrangement joins TRBV27 to TRBJ2-5; tentatively, D is TRBD2 (6 bases). Germline V gene sequence: CDR1 MNHEY, CDR2 SMNVEV (reference sequence). V was cut by 6 bases and J by 5 bases, with 16 bases left in between. The length of the CDR3 is 14 residues. CDR3 residues: CASSQGTLRETQYF. The CDR3 coding sequence is TGTGCCAGCAGCCAAGGGACTTTACGGGAGACCCAGTACTTC.

The V gene is TRBV4-2, the J gene TRBJ2-5; weak D call: TRBD2 (5 bases). TRBJ2-7 explains the end of the DNA better; the J call may be wrong. The germline CDR1 and CDR2 sequences are LGHNA and YNFKEQ. The CDR3 covers 17 residues. The CDR3 DNA sequence: TGTGCCAGCAGCCAAGATCACGGGGTAGTCTTCACATACGAGCAGTACTTC. Its protein product is CASSQDHGVVFTYEQYF.

The chain carries TRBV7-2 and TRBJ2-7; D not certain. CDR1 and CDR2 from the germline V gene are SGHTA and FQGNSA. Trimming removed 5 bases from V and 3 bases from J, with 8 bases in between. The CDR3 is 12 amino acids. The CDR3: CASSLDIYEQYF. CDR3 DNA sequence: TGTGCCAGCAGCCTCGACATCTACGAGCAGTACTTC.